Below, 10 T cell receptor beta chains from the same sample are listed, as sequenced in a study of blood T cell repertoires in COVID-19. Measured with immunoSEQ multiplex PCR; TCRdb has only the in-frame clones, and not every one. The sample consists of approximately 250,000 clones, about 86% of them appearing once. The sample was peripheral blood. All receptors derive from a man aged 18 to 29 with active or convalescent COVID-19.

The chain carries TRBV5-6 and TRBJ1-5; D not resolved. The germline V gene encodes CDR1 SGHDT and CDR2 YYEEEE. V was cut by 4 bases and J by 0 bases, with 11 bases left in between. CDR3 length: 15 residues. In DNA, the CDR3 is TGTGCCAGCAGCACTAACGAAGATAGCAATCAGCCCCAGCATTTT. This codes for CASSTNEDSNQPQHF.

The chain combines TRBV10-3 with TRBJ2-2, with 9 bases aligning to TRBD1. Germline V CDR1 and CDR2: ENHRY, SYGVKD. Trimming took 10 bases from V and 3 from J; bases not matched to a gene: 3. This CDR3 comprises 13 residues. CDR3 amino acids: CASRDRDTGELFF. CDR3 coding DNA: TGTGCCAGCCGGGACAGGGACACCGGGGAGCTGTTTTTT.

The rearrangement links TRBV6-5 to TRBJ2-1; 13 positions agree with TRBD2. The ends lost 5 bases at V and 10 bases at J; junction bases unmatched: 8. Germline loops: CDR1 MNHEY, CDR2 SVGAGI. The CDR3 is 15 amino acids. The CDR3 loop is CASSQGVLAGGEQFF. The DNA for the CDR3 is TGTGCCAGCAGTCAGGGGGTACTAGCGGGAGGGGAGCAGTTCTTC.

The V call is TRBV28, the J call TRBJ2-2; TRBD1 aligns across 7 bases. CDR3 length: 15 residues. Germline assignment: CDR1 MDHEN and CDR2 SYDVKM. After removal of 4 bases from V and 6 bases from J, the junction contained 8 bases not matched to a gene. The CDR3 loop is CASSSPPTGPGELFF. DNA for the CDR3: TGTGCCAGCAGTTCCCCCCCGACAGGGCCCGGGGAGCTGTTTTTT.

The J gene is TRBJ2-6, the V gene TRBV6-4; 7 bases are shared with TRBD1. Trimming took 2 bases from V and 4 from J; bases not matched to a gene: 2. This CDR3 has 15 residues. Germline CDR1 reads MRHNA; CDR2 reads SNTAGT. DNA of the CDR3: TGTGCCAGCAGTGACAGGGGGCACGGGGCCAACGTCCTGACTTTC. This encodes CASSDRGHGANVLTF.

J is TRBJ2-7 and V is TRBV9, with D perhaps matching TRBD2 (5 bases). The length of the CDR3 is 14 residues. Germline CDR1 reads SGDLS; CDR2 reads YYNGEE. Trimming cost V 0 bases and J 4 bases, with 11 bases left between them. DNA for the CDR3: TGTGCCAGCAGCGTAGCCCTAGCTCCGTACGAGCAGTACTTC. Encoded protein: CASSVALAPYEQYF.

This clone was observed many times. This chain links TRBV11-3 with TRBJ2-5; possible D gene TRBD2, 6 bases. The CDR3 has 15 amino acids. V lost 5 bases to trimming and J lost 5 bases, with 18 bases between them. The germline gives CDR1 SGHNT, CDR2 YENEEA. CDR3 coding DNA: TGTGCCAGCAGCCCGTTTTCTGGGAGCGGGGAGACCCAGTACTTC. Protein sequence: CASSPFSGSGETQYF.

This chain links TRBV5-6 with TRBJ1-5, with a possible D match to TRBD1 (5 bases). Germline CDR1 and CDR2: SGHDT and YYEEEE. This CDR3 has 12 residues. V was pared by 4 bases and J by 7 bases, with 9 bases between. The CDR3 DNA reads as TGTGCCAGCAGCGCAGGGCCCCAGCCCCAGCATTTT. Translation: CASSAGPQPQHF.

The V and J genes are TRBV9 and TRBJ1-3; TRBD1 is a possible D gene (5 bases). The ends were cut back, 0 bases at V and 7 bases at J, with 11 bases in the middle. The germline gives CDR1 SGDLS, CDR2 YYNGEE. This CDR3 is built from 14 residues. CDR3 coding DNA: TGTGCCAGCAGCGTAGCGTCGGACACGAACACCATATATTTT. Its translation is CASSVASDTNTIYF.

V usage is TRBV6-2 or TRBV6-3 and J usage is TRBJ1-1; 8 positions match TRBD1. With 5 bases clipped from V and 1 base from J, the junction kept 6 bases outside the gene matches. Germline loops: CDR1 MNHEY, CDR2 SVGEGT. CDR3 size: 15 residues. CDR3 sequence reads: CASSLPGQGNTEAFF. The CDR3 region has the DNA TGTGCCAGCAGTCTCCCCGGACAGGGGAACACTGAAGCTTTCTTT.